Listed below are T cell receptor beta chains from one sample, sequenced in a study of T cells in Graves' hyperthyroidism and ophthalmopathy. TCRdb ran MiXCR on the multiplex PCR reads and lists one entry per CDR3 protein. Of under 350,000 distinct CDR3 sequences listed, less than 15% were seen once; the top ten hold 7.5% to 8%. The material sequenced was blood. The receptors come from a woman aged 25 to 39 with Graves' hyperthyroidism that later progressed to Graves' ophthalmopathy. CDR3s include the opening cysteine and the closing phenylalanine or tryptophan. The D gene is left open where the match is weak. Clone size is given for some rows only: seen once, a few or many times, or a class if the clone is expanded.

J gene | V gene | clone size | D gene | CDR3 protein | CDR3 DNA
TRBJ2-1 | TRBV9 | many | NA | CASSSGEGEFF | TGTGCCAGCAGCTCTGGCGAGGGAGAGTTCTTC
TRBJ1-5 | TRBV10-3 | many | NA | CAISESGGINQPQHF | TGTGCCATCAGTGAGTCTGGCGGAATCAATCAGCCCCAGCATTTT
TRBJ2-1 | TRBV6-2/TRBV6-3 | few | NA | CASKGFPNEQFF | TGTGCCAGCAAAGGCTTTCCTAATGAGCAGTTCTTC
TRBJ1-1 | TRBV28 | many | NA | CASSPGSSHTEAFF | TGTGCCAGCAGCCCAGGGTCGAGTCACACTGAAGCTTTCTTT
TRBJ2-1 | TRBV27 | many | TRBD2 | CASSLGTSGSRLSNEQFF | TGTGCCAGCAGTCTCGGGACTAGCGGGAGCCGCCTATCAAATGAGCAGTTCTTC
TRBJ2-7 | TRBV12-3/TRBV12-4 | many | NA | CASSFAEEQYF | TGTGCCAGCAGTTTCGCAGAGGAGCAGTACTTC
TRBJ1-1 | TRBV20-1 | many | TRBD1 | CSARSQGARTEAFF | TGCAGTGCTAGATCACAGGGGGCGAGGACTGAAGCTTTCTTT
TRBJ1-1 | TRBV4-2 | NA | NA | CASSQDLRTPMNTEAFF | TGTGCCAGCAGCCAAGATCTAAGGACACCGATGAACACTGAAGCTTTCTTT
TRBJ1-6 | TRBV6-1 | NA | NA | CASSEGGAEHNSPLHF | TGTGCCAGCAGTGAAGGTGGGGCTGAGCATAATTCACCCCTCCACTTT
TRBJ2-2 | TRBV2 | many | NA | CASTPLSGSPGELFF | TGTGCCAGCACCCCTCTGTCGGGAAGCCCCGGGGAGCTGTTTTTT
TRBJ2-1 | TRBV29-1 | many | NA | CSVESGSRPDEQFF | TGCAGCGTTGAAAGTGGGAGTCGCCCGGATGAGCAGTTCTTC
TRBJ2-5 | TRBV20-1 | NA | TRBD2 | CSASSASSQDAGEGETQYF | TGCAGTGCTAGTAGTGCCAGCAGCCAGGATGCGGGAGAGGGAGAGACCCAGTACTTC
TRBJ2-7 | TRBV5-5 | NA | TRBD2 | CASRTSGSSEQYF | TGTGCCAGCAGGACTAGCGGGAGTAGCGAGCAGTACTTC
TRBJ2-5 | TRBV6-1 | many | TRBD2 | CASRPTLATSQETQYF | TGTGCCAGCAGGCCTACACTAGCGACCTCCCAAGAGACCCAGTACTTC
TRBJ2-1 | TRBV11-3 | many | TRBD2 | CASSVTSGNEQFF | TGTGCCAGCAGCGTGACTAGCGGCAATGAGCAGTTCTTC
TRBJ2-7 | TRBV7-9 | many | NA | CASSLPGDYEQYF | TGTGCCAGCAGCTTACCAGGGGACTACGAGCAGTACTTC
TRBJ1-1 | TRBV9 | NA | NA | CASSTGRHTEAFF | TGTGCCAGCAGTACAGGGCGGCACACTGAAGCTTTCTTT
TRBJ1-5 | TRBV27 | many | NA | CASSLAVGQPQHF | TGTGCCAGCAGTTTAGCGGTGGGTCAGCCCCAGCATTTT
TRBJ2-7 | TRBV20-1 | many | TRBD2 | CSALRGTSGILPNEQYF | TGCAGTGCTTTACGGGGGACTAGCGGGATTCTTCCTAACGAGCAGTACTTC
TRBJ2-2 | TRBV9 | NA | TRBD2 | CASNLAGDTGELFF | TGTGCCAGCAACCTAGCGGGAGATACCGGGGAGCTGTTTTTT
TRBJ1-2 | TRBV2 | many | NA | CASSEMTNYGYTF | TGTGCCAGCAGTGAAATGACTAACTATGGCTACACCTTC
TRBJ2-2 | TRBV24-1 | many | NA | CATSDSSMNTGELFF | TGTGCCACCAGTGATTCTTCGATGAACACCGGGGAGCTGTTTTTT
TRBJ2-1 | TRBV5-1 | few | TRBD2 | CASSLPLAGSPSYNEQFF | TGCGCCAGCAGCCTGCCACTAGCGGGATCCCCCTCCTACAATGAGCAGTTCTTC
TRBJ2-5 | TRBV4-2 | many | NA | CASSPSEGLGETQYF | TGTGCCAGCAGCCCATCTGAGGGGCTGGGGGAGACCCAGTACTTC